This T cell receptor beta chain is from a study of vaccination effects on CD4 cells after COVID-19. Overall study: With the ViraFEST assay, the study expanded antigen-specific CD4+ T cells using viral peptide pools, then sequenced them. IL-2 at 8 to 10 IU/ml and peptides at about 9.2 ug/ml were added to cultured PBMC, around 2.2 million per well.

Isolating CD4+ T cells followed approximately 9 days of culture. PCR-confirmed SARS-CoV-2 infection occurred in the person between March and December 2020. The vaccine given was either BNT162b2 or mRNA-1273, in two doses. Half of the medium was exchanged for IL-2 medium on both days 3 and 7. Libraries were prepared by immunoSEQ multiplex PCR; TCRdb keeps only in-frame clonotypes and omits some of them. The sample yields roughly 35,000 clones, 75% seen once. Concerning this clone itself: Its matching antigen is unknown.

This TCR was sampled from a human donor who had a prior SARS-CoV-2 infection. The specimen comprised CD4+ T cells from PBMCs cultured without peptide, sampled after COVID-19 vaccination.

This chain's CDR3 is CASSPGREETQYF. CDR3 in DNA: TGTGCCAGCTCACCTGGCAGGGAAGAGACCCAGTACTTC. The chain employs TRBV18 and TRBJ2-5; a possible D gene is TRBD1 (5 bases). V was trimmed by 3 bases and J by 3 bases, leaving 8 bases between them. There are 13 residues in the CDR3. CDR1 is KGHSH and CDR2 is LQKENI in the germline V gene.